Sequencing of this T cell receptor (beta chain) was carried out in a study of cytomegalovirus exposure and HLA in healthy donors. For the study at large: Earlier findings included roughly 120 million unique TCR beta sequences obtained from 180 million or so T cells.

Trimming took 4 bases from V and 3 from J, leaving 16 bases between them. This CDR3 spans 15 amino acids. Germline V gives CDR1 SGHRS, CDR2 YFSETQ. Turning to this clone: Antigen: not known.

A multiplex PCR was run with 60 Vbeta primers and 13 Jbeta primers. Clones were read by immunoSEQ multiplex PCR, and TCRdb kept only the in-frame ones, dropping some. Of 200,000 or so clones listed, about 88% were seen once; the top ten hold roughly 0.24%. Whole-study findings and limits: It was in a later analysis that TCR association rates were seen to vary by HLA locus, highest for DRB1 and lowest for HLA-C. In a later analysis, several top co-occurrence clusters appeared linked to parvovirus B19, influenza, CMV and Epstein-Barr virus.

The donors comprised healthy bone marrow donors. The specimen was PBMCs. This TCR was sampled from a girl in the first two years of life in good health and CMV-seronegative. V is TRBV5-1 and J is TRBJ1-1; D is unclear. The CDR3 reads CASSDPLTGDTEAFF. The DNA of the CDR3 is TGCGCCAGCAGCGATCCTTTGACGGGAGACACTGAAGCTTTCTTT.